This T cell receptor beta chain derives from a study of technical replicates of blood from a handful of donors. The CDR3 totals 14 residues. CDR1 is MNHEY, CDR2 SVGAGI, per germline. After removal of 5 bases from V and 3 bases from J, the junction contained 5 bases not matched to a gene. Generated by immunoSEQ multiplex PCR, the TCRdb table keeps only in-frame clones and is missing some. The sample holds under 15,000 clones, 70% to 80% seen once. The V call is TRBV6-5, the J call TRBJ1-2; 8 bases are a match to TRBD1. This clonotype was obtained from a human donor in good health. Sequencing was performed on PBMCs. The CDR3: CASSAAQGDYGYTF. CDR3 nucleotide sequence: TGTGCCAGCAGTGCAGCACAGGGGGACTATGGCTACACCTTC.